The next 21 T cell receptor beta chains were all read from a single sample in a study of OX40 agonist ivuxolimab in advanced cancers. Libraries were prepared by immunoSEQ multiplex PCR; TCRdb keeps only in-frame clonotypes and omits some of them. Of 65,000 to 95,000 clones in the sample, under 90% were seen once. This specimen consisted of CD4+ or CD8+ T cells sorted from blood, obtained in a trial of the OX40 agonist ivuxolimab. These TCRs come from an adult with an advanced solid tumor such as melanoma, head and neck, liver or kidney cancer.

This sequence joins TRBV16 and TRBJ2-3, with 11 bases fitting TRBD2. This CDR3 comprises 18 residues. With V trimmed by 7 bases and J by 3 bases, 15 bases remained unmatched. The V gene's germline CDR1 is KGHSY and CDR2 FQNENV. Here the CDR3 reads CASNRPGLAVESTDTQYF. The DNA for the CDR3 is TGTGCCAGCAACCGCCCGGGACTAGCGGTGGAGTCGACAGATACGCAGTATTTT.

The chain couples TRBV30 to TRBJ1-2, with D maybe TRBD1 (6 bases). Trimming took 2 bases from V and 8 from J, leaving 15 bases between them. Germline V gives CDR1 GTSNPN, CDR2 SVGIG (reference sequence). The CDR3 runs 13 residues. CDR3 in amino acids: CAWSPRGGLGYTF. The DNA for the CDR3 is TGTGCCTGGAGTCCACGAGGGGGGCTCGGCTACACCTTC.

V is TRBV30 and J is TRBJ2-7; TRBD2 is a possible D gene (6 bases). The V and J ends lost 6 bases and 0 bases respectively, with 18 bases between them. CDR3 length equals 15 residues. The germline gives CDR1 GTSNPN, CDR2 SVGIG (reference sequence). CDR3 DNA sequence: TGTGCCTGCTTCTTCGGGAGTACGATCTCCTACGAGCAGTACTTC. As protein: CACFFGSTISYEQYF.

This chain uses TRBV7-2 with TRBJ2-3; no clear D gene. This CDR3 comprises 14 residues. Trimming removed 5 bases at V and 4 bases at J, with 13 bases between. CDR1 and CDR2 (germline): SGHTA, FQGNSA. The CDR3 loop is CASSPQPPPDTQYF. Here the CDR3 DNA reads TGTGCCAGCAGCCCGCAGCCCCCCCCAGATACGCAGTATTTT.

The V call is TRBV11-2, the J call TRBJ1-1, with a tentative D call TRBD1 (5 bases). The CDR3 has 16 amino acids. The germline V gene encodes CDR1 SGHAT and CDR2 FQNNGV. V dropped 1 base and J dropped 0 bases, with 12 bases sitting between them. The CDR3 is CASSLGQRPMNTEAFF. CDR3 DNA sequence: TGTGCCAGCAGCTTAGGACAGCGACCTATGAACACTGAAGCTTTCTTT.

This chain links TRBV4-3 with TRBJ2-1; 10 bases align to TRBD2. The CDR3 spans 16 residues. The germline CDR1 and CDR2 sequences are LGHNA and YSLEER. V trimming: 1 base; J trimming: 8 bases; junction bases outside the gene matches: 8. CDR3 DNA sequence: TGCGCCAGCAGCCAAGCCAGCGGGGGGGCATTTGATGAGCAGTTCTTC. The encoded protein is CASSQASGGAFDEQFF.

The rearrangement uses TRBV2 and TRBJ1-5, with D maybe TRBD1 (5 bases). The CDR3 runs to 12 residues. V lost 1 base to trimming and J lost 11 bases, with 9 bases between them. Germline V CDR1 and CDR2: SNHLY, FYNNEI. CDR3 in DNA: TGTGCCAGCAGTGAAGGGGACGGGACCCAGCATTTT. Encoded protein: CASSEGDGTQHF.

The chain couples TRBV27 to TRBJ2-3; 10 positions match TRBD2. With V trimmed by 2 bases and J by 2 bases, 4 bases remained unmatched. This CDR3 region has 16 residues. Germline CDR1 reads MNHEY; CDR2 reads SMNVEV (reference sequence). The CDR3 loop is CASSLQGTSVTDTQYF. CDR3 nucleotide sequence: TGTGCCAGCAGTTTACAGGGGACTAGCGTCACAGATACGCAGTATTTT.

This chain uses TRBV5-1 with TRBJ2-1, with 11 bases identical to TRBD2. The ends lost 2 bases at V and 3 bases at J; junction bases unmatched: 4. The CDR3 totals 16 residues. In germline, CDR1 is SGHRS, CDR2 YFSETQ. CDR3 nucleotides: TGCGCCAGCAGCTTCGGTGGGACTAGCGGCTACAATGAGCAGTTCTTC. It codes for CASSFGGTSGYNEQFF.

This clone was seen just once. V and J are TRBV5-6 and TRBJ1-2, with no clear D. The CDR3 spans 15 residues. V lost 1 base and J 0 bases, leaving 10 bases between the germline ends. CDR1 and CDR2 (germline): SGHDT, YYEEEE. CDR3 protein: CASSLRAVSNYGYTF. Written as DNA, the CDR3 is TGTGCCAGCAGCTTGCGGGCCGTCTCTAACTATGGCTACACCTTC.

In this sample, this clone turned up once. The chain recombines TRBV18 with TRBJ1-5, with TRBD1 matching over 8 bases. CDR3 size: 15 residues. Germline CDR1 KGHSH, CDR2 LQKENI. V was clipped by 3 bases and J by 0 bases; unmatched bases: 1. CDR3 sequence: CASSPTGDSNQPQHF. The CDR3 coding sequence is TGTGCCAGCTCACCGACAGGGGATAGCAATCAGCCCCAGCATTTT.

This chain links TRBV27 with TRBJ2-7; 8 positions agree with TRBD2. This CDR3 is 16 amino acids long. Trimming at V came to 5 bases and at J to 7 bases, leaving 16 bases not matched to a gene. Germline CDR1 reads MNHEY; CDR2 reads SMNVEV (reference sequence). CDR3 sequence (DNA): TGTGCCAGCAGTCCGTGGGGGCGGGAGGCCCCTAGAGAGCAGTACTTC. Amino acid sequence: CASSPWGREAPREQYF.

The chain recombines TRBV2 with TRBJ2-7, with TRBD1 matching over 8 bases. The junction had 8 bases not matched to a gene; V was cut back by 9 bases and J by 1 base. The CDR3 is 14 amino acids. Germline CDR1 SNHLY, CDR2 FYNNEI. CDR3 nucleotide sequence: TGTGCCAGTCGCGGACAGGGAAGTTCCTACGAGCAGTACTTC. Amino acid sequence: CASRGQGSSYEQYF.

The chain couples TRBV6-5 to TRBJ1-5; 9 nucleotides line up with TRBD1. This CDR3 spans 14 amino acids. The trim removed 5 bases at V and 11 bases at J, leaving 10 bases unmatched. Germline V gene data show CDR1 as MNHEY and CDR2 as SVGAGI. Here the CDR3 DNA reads TGTGCCAGCAGTACTCTGACAGGGGGGACGACCCAGCATTTT. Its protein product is CASSTLTGGTTQHF.

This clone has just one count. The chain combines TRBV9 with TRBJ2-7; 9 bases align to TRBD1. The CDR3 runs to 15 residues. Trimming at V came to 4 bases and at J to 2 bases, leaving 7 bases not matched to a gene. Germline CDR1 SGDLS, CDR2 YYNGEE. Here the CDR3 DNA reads TGTGCCAGCAGCCGTTCGGGGACAGGGACCTACGAGCAGTACTTC. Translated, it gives CASSRSGTGTYEQYF.

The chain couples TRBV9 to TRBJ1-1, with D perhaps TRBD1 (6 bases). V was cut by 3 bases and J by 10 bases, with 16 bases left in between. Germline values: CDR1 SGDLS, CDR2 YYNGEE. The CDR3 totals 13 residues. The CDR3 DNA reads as TGTGCCAGCAGCGCCCAAACAGGGCATGGAGCTTTCTTT. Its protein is CASSAQTGHGAFF.

The chain's CDR3 is CASSAVTSYNEQFF. CDR3 in DNA: TGTGCCAGCTCAGCGGTTACTTCCTACAATGAGCAGTTCTTC. The rearrangement joins TRBV18 to TRBJ2-1; D is uncertain. The CDR3 sequence is 14 residues long. V lost 5 bases, J lost 1 base, and 9 bases lay in between. CDR1 and CDR2 from the germline V gene are KGHSH and LQKENI.

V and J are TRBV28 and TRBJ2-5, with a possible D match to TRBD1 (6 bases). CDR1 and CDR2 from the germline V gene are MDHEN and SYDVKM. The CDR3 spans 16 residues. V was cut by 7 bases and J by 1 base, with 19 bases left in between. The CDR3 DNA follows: TGTGCCAGCACCAAATCTCCGGGACACAGCCAAGAGACCCAGTACTTC. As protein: CASTKSPGHSQETQYF.

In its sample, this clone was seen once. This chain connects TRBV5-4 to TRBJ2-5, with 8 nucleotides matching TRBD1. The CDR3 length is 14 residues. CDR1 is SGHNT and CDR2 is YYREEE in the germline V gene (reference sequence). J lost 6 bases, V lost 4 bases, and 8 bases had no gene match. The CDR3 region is CASSPWGDRQTQYF. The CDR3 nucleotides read TGTGCCAGCAGCCCCTGGGGGGACAGGCAGACCCAGTACTTC. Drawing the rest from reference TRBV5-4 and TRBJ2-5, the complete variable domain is ETGVTQSPTHLIKTRGQQVTLRCSSQSGHNTVSWYQQALGQGPQFIFQYYREEENGRGNFPPRFSGLQFPNYSSELNVNALELDDSALYLCASSPWGDRQTQYFGPGTRLLVL.

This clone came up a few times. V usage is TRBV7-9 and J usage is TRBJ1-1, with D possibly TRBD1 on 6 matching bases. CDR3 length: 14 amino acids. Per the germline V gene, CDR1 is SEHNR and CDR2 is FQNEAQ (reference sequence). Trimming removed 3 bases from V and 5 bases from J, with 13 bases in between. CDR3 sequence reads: CASSLGQGRTEAFF. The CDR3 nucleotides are TGTGCCAGCAGCTTGGGGCAGGGGAGAACTGAAGCTTTCTTT.

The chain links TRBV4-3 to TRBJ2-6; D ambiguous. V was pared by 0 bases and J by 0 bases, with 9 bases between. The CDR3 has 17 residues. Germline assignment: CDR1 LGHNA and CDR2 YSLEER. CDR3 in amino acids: CASSQDVPNSGANVLTF. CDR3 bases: TGCGCCAGCAGCCAAGATGTGCCTAACTCTGGGGCCAACGTCCTGACTTTC.